One and the same sample provided the 9 T cell receptor beta chains below, sequenced in a study of blood T cells in healthy people across ages. A sample-barcoded 5' primer and a J-beta primer mix were used in a second PCR of about 7 to 12 cycles. TCRdb ran MiXCR on the 5' RACE reads and lists one entry per CDR3 protein. The table includes roughly 2 million distinct CDR3 sequences, just under 50% detected once. The material sequenced was blood. The receptor source for this set is a woman between 40 and 55 years old in good health.

The chain links TRBV7-3 to TRBJ2-3; 7 bases match TRBD2. The V and J ends lost 4 bases and 5 bases, in that order; junction bases with no gene match: 15. This CDR3 is built from 17 residues. In germline, CDR1 is SGHTA, CDR2 FQGTGA. The CDR3 loop reads CASSSYSGTTLVDTQYF. For the CDR3, the DNA is TGTGCCAGCAGCTCGTATTCCGGGACTACTTTGGTAGATACGCAGTATTTT.

V and J are TRBV28 and TRBJ1-6; no definite D call. The ends were cut back, 8 bases at V and 5 bases at J, with 10 bases in the middle. From germline, CDR1 is MDHEN and CDR2 SYDVKM. The CDR3 totals 13 residues. CDR3 sequence: CASGGRHNSPLHF. The CDR3 coding sequence is TGTGCCAGCGGCGGGCGACATAATTCACCCCTCCACTTT.

The chain combines TRBV4-3 with TRBJ1-4, with a tentative D call TRBD1 (5 bases). The ends were cut back, 0 bases at V and 13 bases at J, with 18 bases in the middle. The CDR3 loop spans 15 amino acids. Germline V gives CDR1 LGHNA, CDR2 YSLEER. The CDR3 reads CASSQDMAGTRLLFF. CDR3 nucleotide sequence: TGCGCCAGCAGCCAAGATATGGCAGGGACTAGGCTACTGTTTTTT.

This clonotype occurred a few times. The gene calls are TRBV29-1 and TRBJ2-1; possibly TRBD1 for D (5 bases). V dropped 3 bases and J dropped 7 bases, with 13 bases sitting between them. This CDR3 is 13 amino acids long. Germline V gives CDR1 SQVTM, CDR2 ANQGSEA. The CDR3 protein is CSVDKGSRNEQFF. The CDR3 nucleotides read TGCAGCGTTGATAAGGGGTCGAGAAATGAGCAGTTCTTC.

The chain couples TRBV7-9 to TRBJ1-4, with D perhaps TRBD1 (6 bases). This CDR3 is built from 13 residues. The germline V gene encodes CDR1 SEHNR and CDR2 FQNEAQ (reference sequence). V lost 7 bases and J lost 8, with 14 bases in between. CDR3 coding DNA: TGTGCCAGCACCCGACAGGACGGGGAAAAACTGTTTTTT. Its protein is CASTRQDGEKLFF.

The CDR3 is CSAWTGAGNQPQHF. The CDR3 DNA follows: TGCAGTGCTTGGACAGGGGCAGGCAATCAGCCCCAGCATTTT. This chain connects TRBV20-1 to TRBJ1-5; 9 bases match TRBD1. With 5 bases clipped from V and 2 bases from J, the junction kept 4 bases outside the gene matches. Germline CDR1 is DFQATT and CDR2 is SNEGSKA (reference sequence). This CDR3 contains 14 residues.

In this sample, this clonotype turned up many times. The chain is built from TRBV7-2 and TRBJ2-6; 8 bases agree with TRBD1. CDR3 length: 18 amino acids. The V gene end was trimmed by 1 base and the J gene end by 0 bases; junction bases not matched to a gene: 5. Germline-derived CDR1 and CDR2 are SGHTA and FQGNSA. CDR3 nucleotides: TGTGCCAGCAGCTTAGTAGGGACAGGCAACTCTGGGGCCAACGTCCTGACTTTC. Residues: CASSLVGTGNSGANVLTF.

V and J are TRBV3-1 and TRBJ1-6; D possibly corresponds to TRBD1 (6 bases). V was clipped by 5 bases and J by 11 bases, with 10 bases between them. Germline V gene data show CDR1 as LGHDT and CDR2 as YNNKEL (reference sequence). This CDR3 is 12 amino acids long. CDR3 bases: TGTGCCAGCAGCTCCAGGGGAGCACCCCTCCACTTT. Translation gives CASSSRGAPLHF.

A few counts support this clonotype. The CDR3 region is CASSWVQASGYTF. The CDR3 coding sequence is TGTGCCAGCAGTTGGGTCCAGGCCAGTGGCTACACCTTC. The rearrangement joins TRBV28 to TRBJ1-2, with D unclear. CDR1 is MDHEN, CDR2 SYDVKM, per germline. Trimming took off 4 bases at V and 7 bases at J, with 13 bases between the two ends. This CDR3 comprises 13 residues.